The text below deals with one T cell receptor beta chain. Its antigen remains unknown. The data originate from a study of T cell repertoires in cytomegalovirus infection. Study-level information: CMV epitopes, recently identified HLA-C-restricted and well-studied HLA-B-restricted, were used. From public TCR beta signatures came an indication of both CMV infection and matching HLA type. General study results and limits: CMV carriers with the relevant HLA were identified by cumulative public TCR beta family frequency.

The CDR3 runs to 14 residues. V gave up 6 bases and J gave up 5 bases; unmatched junction bases: 4. Germline CDR1 MNHNS, CDR2 SASEGT. Each CDR3 protein gets one entry after TCRdb re-called the reads with MiXCR. The sample has approximately 340,000 distinct CDR3 sequences, just under 30% seen once. The V and J genes are TRBV6-1 and TRBJ2-5, with 12 nucleotides matching TRBD1. Sequenced here: cultured PBMCs, sampled from culture after CMV antigen stimulation. The sequence was collected from a human donor in good health (CMV status not recorded). Some clones in this sample may be carry-over from other donors' samples. The CDR3 nucleotides are TGTGCCAGCAGCCCGGGACAGGGGGCCGAGACCCAGTACTTC. Protein sequence: CASSPGQGAETQYF.